This entry is about one TCR beta chain. Antigen: not known. This entry comes from a study of a mutant IDH1 vaccine in newly diagnosed glioma. Time point in this sample: week 35, safety follow-up. Topical imiquimod was applied with each vaccine dose, which held 300 ug of mutant IDH1 20-mer peptide. The V gene lost 6 bases and the J gene lost 11 bases, with 16 bases spanning the gap. Germline CDR1 and CDR2: MDHEN and SYDVKM. The CDR3 contains 12 residues. Using immunoSEQ multiplex PCR, the repertoire was profiled, and TCRdb retains in-frame clones only, with some absent. The sample includes about 50,000 clones, 85% to 95% of them seen just once.

This TCR came from a man between 45 and 60 years old with glioma. Sample: PBMCs, taken from a glioma patient whose treatment included an IDH1 peptide vaccine. The chain combines TRBV28 with TRBJ1-1; D gene unclear. CDR3 protein: CASRVNEARAFF. In nucleotides, the CDR3 is TGTGCCAGCAGGGTGAATGAGGCGCGGGCTTTCTTT.